The source of this T cell receptor (beta chain) is a study of T cell repertoires in cytomegalovirus infection. Study as a whole: Public TCR beta signatures indicated both CMV infection and matching HLA type.

TCRdb redid the calling of the reads with MiXCR, one entry per CDR3 protein. This sample has a few hundred thousand distinct CDR3 sequences; over 35% occur once, and the top ten carry 48%. Looked up from germline, CDR1 is MNHNY and CDR2 is SVGAGI (reference sequence). The germline V and J ends were trimmed by 0 bases and 5 bases, with 10 bases remaining between them. The CDR3 is made up of 14 amino acids. This clonotype has a handful of counts. Antigen specificity is unknown. Points from the study as a whole: HLA-C-restricted CMV clonotypes gave the most frequent clonotype in two of eight donors.

The origin of this receptor is a human donor in good health (CMV status not recorded). Some clones in this sample may be carry-over from other donors' samples. The chain joins TRBV6-6 to TRBJ2-5, with unresolved D. Sequencing was performed on cultured PBMCs, taken from culture after CMV antigen stimulation. This chain's CDR3 is CASSYSGRLETQYF. In DNA form, the CDR3 reads TGTGCCAGCAGTTACTCCGGAAGGCTGGAGACCCAGTACTTC.